This T cell receptor (beta chain) was sequenced during a study of neoadjuvant anti-PD-1 for oral cavity cancer. Analysis of PBMCs was direct, with no culture step. The CDR3 runs to 17 residues. Trimming removed 4 bases from V and 0 bases from J; junction bases left unmatched: 6. Germline V CDR1 and CDR2: SGDLS, YYNGEE. Profiled with immunoSEQ multiplex PCR; TCRdb holds only in-frame clones, not every one. This sample carries more than 15,000 clones, roughly 66% of them seen once, and the ten largest clones take 2.5% to 3%. The specimen comprised PBMCs, sampled before nivolumab (anti-PD-1) treatment. The source of this sequence is a person aged 35-79 years with oral cavity squamous cell carcinoma. The chain couples TRBV9 to TRBJ2-6, with 8 bases matching TRBD2. CDR3 protein: CASSPFGRVSGANVLTF. DNA for the CDR3: TGTGCCAGCAGCCCCTTCGGGAGGGTCTCTGGGGCCAACGTCCTGACTTTC.